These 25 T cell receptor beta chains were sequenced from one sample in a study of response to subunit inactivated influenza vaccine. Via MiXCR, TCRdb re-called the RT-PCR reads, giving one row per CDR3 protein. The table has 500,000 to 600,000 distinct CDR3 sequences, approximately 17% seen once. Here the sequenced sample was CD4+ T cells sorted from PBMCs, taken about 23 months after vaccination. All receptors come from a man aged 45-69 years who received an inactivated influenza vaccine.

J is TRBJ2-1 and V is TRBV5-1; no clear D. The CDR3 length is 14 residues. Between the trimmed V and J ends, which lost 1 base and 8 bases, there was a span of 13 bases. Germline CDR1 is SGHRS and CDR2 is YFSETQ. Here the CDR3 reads CASSLMGSVDEQFF. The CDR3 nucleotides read TGCGCCAGCAGCTTGATGGGTTCCGTCGATGAGCAGTTCTTC.

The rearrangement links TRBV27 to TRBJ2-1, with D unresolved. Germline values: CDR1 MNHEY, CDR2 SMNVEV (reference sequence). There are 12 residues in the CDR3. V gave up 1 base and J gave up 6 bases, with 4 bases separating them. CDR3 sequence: CASSLFGNEQFF. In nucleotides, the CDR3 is TGTGCCAGCAGTTTATTTGGCAATGAGCAGTTCTTC.

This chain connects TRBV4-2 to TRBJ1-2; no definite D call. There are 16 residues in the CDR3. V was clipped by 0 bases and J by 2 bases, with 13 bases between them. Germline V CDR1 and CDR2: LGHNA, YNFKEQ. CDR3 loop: CASSQDFLGRNYGYTF. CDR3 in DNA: TGTGCCAGCAGCCAAGATTTTCTGGGCAGAAACTATGGCTACACCTTC.

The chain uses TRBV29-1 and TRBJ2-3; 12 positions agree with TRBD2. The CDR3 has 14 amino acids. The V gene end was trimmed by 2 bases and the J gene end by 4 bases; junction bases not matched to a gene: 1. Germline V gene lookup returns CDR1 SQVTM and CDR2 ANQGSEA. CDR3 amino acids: CSVETSGGPDTQYF. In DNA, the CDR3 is TGCAGCGTTGAAACTAGCGGGGGGCCAGATACGCAGTATTTT.

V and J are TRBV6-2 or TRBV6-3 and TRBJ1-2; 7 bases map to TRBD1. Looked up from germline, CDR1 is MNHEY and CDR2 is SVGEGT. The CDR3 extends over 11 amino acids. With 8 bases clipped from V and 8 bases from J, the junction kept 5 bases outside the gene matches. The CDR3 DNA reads TGTGCCAGCGGGGACAGCTGGGGCTACACCTTC. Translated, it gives CASGDSWGYTF.

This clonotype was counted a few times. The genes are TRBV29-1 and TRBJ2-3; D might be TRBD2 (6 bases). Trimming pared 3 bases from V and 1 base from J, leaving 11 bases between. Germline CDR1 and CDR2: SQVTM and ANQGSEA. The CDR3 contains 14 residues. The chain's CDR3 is CSVDPGGGTDTQYF. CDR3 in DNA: TGCAGCGTTGACCCCGGGGGAGGCACAGATACGCAGTATTTT.

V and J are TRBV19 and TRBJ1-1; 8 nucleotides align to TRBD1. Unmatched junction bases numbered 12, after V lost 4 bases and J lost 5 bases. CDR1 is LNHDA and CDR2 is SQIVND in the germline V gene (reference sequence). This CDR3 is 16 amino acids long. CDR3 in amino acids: CASSRRTGSGKTEAFF. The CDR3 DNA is TGTGCCAGTAGTAGAAGGACAGGGAGTGGGAAAACTGAAGCTTTCTTT.

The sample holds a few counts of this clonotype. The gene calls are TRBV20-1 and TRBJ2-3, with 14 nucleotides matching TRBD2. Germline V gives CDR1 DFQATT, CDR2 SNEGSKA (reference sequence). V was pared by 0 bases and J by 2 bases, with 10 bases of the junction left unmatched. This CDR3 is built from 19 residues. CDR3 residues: CSARDLETSGRAATDTQYF. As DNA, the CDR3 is TGCAGTGCTAGAGATCTAGAGACTAGCGGGAGGGCAGCCACAGATACGCAGTATTTT.

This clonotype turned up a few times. CDR3 loop: CASSLKGTEETQYF. In DNA form, the CDR3 reads TGTGCCAGCAGCTTAAAAGGGACGGAAGAGACCCAGTACTTC. The gene calls are TRBV7-9 and TRBJ2-5; D may correspond to TRBD1 or TRBD2 (5 bases each). V lost 2 bases, J lost 3 bases, and 10 bases lay in between. Germline loops: CDR1 SEHNR, CDR2 FQNEAQ (reference sequence). The CDR3 is 14 residues long.

The CDR3 bases are TGTGCCAGCAGCCAAGATGGAACGGGACAGACGTATGGCTACACCTTC. It specifies CASSQDGTGQTYGYTF. The J gene is TRBJ1-2, the V gene TRBV4-2; 7 nucleotides align to TRBD1. J lost 5 bases, V lost 0 bases, and 9 bases had no gene match. CDR1 is LGHNA and CDR2 is YNFKEQ in the germline V gene. The CDR3 contains 16 residues.

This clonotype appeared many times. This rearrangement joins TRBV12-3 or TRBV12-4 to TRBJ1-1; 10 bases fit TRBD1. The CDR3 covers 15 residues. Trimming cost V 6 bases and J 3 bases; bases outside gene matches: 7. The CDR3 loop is CASRRQGAQHTEAFF. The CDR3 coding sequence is TGTGCCAGCAGGAGACAGGGGGCGCAGCACACTGAAGCTTTCTTT.

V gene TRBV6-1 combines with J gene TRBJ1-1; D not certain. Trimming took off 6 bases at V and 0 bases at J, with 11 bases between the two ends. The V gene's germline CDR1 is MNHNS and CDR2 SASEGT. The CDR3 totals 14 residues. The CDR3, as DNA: TGTGCCAGCAGGAGCCCGGGCATGAACACTGAAGCTTTCTTT. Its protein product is CASRSPGMNTEAFF.

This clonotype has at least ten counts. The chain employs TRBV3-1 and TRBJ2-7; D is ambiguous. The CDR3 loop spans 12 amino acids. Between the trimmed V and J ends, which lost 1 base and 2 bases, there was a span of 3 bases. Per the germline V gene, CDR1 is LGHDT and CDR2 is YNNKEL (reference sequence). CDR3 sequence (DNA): TGTGCCAGCAGCCAAGGCCCCTACGAGCAGTACTTC. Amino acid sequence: CASSQGPYEQYF.

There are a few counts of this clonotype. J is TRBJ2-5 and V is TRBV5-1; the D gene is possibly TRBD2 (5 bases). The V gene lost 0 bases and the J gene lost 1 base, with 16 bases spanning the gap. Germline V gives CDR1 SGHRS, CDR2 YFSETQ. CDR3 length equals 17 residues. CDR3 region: CASSLGALGVGQETQYF. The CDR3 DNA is TGCGCCAGCAGCTTGGGCGCCCTGGGAGTGGGCCAAGAGACCCAGTACTTC.

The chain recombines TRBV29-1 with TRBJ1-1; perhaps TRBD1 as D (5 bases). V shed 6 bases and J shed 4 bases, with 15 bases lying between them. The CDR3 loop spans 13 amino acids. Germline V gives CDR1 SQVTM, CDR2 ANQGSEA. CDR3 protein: CSVWGGGSTEAFF. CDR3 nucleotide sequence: TGCAGCGTATGGGGGGGAGGGTCCACTGAAGCTTTCTTT.

The DNA for the CDR3 is TGTGCCAGCAGCTTTTCCCCCTTACAGGGAGGCTACGAGCAGTACTTC. Protein sequence: CASSFSPLQGGYEQYF. This sequence joins TRBV7-2 and TRBJ2-7; D tentatively fits TRBD1 or TRBD2 (6 bases each). The CDR3 is 16 residues long. V was clipped by 3 bases and J by 3 bases, with 18 bases between them. Germline-derived CDR1 and CDR2 are SGHTA and FQGNSA.

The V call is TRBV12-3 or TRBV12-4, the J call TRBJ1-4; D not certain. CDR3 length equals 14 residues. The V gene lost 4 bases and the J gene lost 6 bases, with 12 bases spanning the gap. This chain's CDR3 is CASSYGPGYEKLFF. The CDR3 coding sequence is TGTGCCAGCAGTTATGGCCCTGGGTATGAAAAACTGTTTTTT.

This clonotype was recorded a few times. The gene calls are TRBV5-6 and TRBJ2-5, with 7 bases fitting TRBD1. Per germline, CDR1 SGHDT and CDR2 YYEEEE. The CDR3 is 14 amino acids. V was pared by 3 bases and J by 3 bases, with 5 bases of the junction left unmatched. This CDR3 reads CASSSAGTEETQYF. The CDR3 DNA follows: TGTGCCAGCAGCTCCGCCGGGACAGAAGAGACCCAGTACTTC.

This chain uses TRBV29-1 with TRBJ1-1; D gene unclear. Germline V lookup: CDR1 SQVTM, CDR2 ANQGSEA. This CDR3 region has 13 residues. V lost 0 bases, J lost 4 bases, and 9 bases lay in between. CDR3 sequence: CSVEDRRATEAFF. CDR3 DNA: TGCAGCGTTGAAGATAGGAGGGCCACTGAAGCTTTCTTT.

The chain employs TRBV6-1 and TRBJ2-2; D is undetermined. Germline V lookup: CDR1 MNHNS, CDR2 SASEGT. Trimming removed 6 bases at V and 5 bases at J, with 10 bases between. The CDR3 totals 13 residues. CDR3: CASRSLRTGELFF. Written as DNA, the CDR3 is TGTGCCAGCAGGTCCCTGCGAACCGGGGAGCTGTTTTTT.

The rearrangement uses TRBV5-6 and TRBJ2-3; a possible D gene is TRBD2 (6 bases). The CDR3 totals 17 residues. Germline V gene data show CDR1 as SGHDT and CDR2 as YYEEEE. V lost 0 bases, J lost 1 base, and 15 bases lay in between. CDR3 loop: CASSLGSLAGRTDTQYF. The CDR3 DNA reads TGTGCCAGCAGCTTGGGGAGCCTCGCGGGGCGCACAGATACGCAGTATTTT.

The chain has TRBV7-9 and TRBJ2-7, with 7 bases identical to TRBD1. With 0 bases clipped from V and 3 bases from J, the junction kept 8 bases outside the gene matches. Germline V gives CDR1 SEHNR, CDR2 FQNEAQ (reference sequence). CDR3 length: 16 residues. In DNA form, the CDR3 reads TGTGCCAGCAGCTTAGCCAGCACAGGGGAACGCTACGAGCAGTACTTC. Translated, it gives CASSLASTGERYEQYF.

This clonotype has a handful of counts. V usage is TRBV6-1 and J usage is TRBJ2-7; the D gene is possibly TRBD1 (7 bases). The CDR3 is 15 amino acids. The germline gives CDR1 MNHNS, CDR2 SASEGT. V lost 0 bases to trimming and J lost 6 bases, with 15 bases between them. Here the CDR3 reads CASSEAAGGMSEQYF. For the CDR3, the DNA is TGTGCCAGCAGTGAAGCCGCAGGGGGGATGAGCGAGCAGTACTTC.

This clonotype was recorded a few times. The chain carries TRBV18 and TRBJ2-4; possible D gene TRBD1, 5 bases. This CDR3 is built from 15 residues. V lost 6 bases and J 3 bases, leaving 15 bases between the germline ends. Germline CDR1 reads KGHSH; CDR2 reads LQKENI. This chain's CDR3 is CASSASGKFKNIQYF. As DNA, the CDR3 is TGTGCCAGCTCCGCGTCAGGGAAGTTCAAAAACATTCAGTACTTC.

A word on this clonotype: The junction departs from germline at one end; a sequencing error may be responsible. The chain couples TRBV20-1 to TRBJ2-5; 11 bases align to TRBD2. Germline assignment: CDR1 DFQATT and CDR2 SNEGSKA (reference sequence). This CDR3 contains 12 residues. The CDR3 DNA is TGCAGTTCTAGCGGGGGGCAAGAGACCCAGTACTTC. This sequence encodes CSSSGGQETQYF.